This T cell receptor (beta chain) was retrieved from a study of blood T cell repertoires in COVID-19 (dated by TCRdb to about 2020). Turning to the overall study: Samples from collaborators originated in the United States, Italy and Spain and spanned both the acute and convalescent phases of COVID-19. The prospective study material was composed of cDNA or gDNA derived from T cells, B-cell-depleted T cells, or PBMCs. Samples came from the ongoing ImmuneRACE study (first 160 participants) plus 1,254 subjects from 6 global collaborators. Where available, HLA class I and class II types were taken from metadata supplied by the sample provider and were not determined by assay-based typing. Deeply sampled blood TCRbeta repertoires from subjects exposed to, actively infected with, or recovered from COVID-19 were included in the dataset. The repertoires were made available in a free public database intended to serve as a resource for research on the immune response to SARS-CoV-2. Nearly every sample came with metadata listing a de-identified subject ID, COVID-19 status, age in years and sex.

The junction shows trimming of 5 bases on V and 5 bases on J, and the gene matches do not reach 12 bases of it. The CDR3 spans 16 residues, from the cysteine through the phenylalanine. The read is trimmed to its CDR3 DNA, 48 bases read in frame from base 1. From a lookup of the germline V gene, CDR1 and CDR2 are MDHEN and SYDVKM. The collaborating institutions used their own protocols to collect whole blood in K2EDTA tubes. For TCRbeta analysis, collaborators shipped samples as frozen whole blood, isolated PBMCs, or DNA extracted from either of those sample types. To note about this clone: Its antigen specificity is not known. No much larger clone is present one base from it, and per-base qualities are unavailable.

Broad study findings and their caveats: How much clinical and demographic metadata was included differed by source and by participant, and the metadata was provided uncurated.

TCRbeta CDR3 regions were amplified from genomic DNA using the immunoSEQ Assay, a bias-controlled multiplex PCR. The authors' pipeline ran thus. Within the assay, amplification of reference gene primers was used to estimate how many nucleated cells each sample contained. To quantify the absolute abundance of each unique TCRbeta CDR3 rearrangement, sequence reads were collapsed and filtered. Productive Simpson clonality was computed per sample as the square root of Simpson's diversity index over productive rearrangements. The immuneACCESS repertoire file appears here via TCRdb, limited to in-frame rearrangements. These files lack a portion of the clones; in checked studies, under half of the deficit traces to unresolved V genes, and the cause of the others is not known. V and J calls and clone size are those listed in that table; D and trimming were worked out from the DNA. This sample comprises around 85,000 clones, 90% of them detected only once. The top ten clones comprise around 4.7% of the sample.

Material for sequencing was peripheral blood. This TCR was sampled from a woman older than 75 with active or convalescent COVID-19. The rearrangement combines TRBV28 with TRBJ2-5; 9 middle bases align to TRBD2. This receptor has the CDR3 CASSAQTGTSLETQYF. The nucleotide sequence reads as follows: TGTGCCAGCAGTGCCCAAACCGGGACTAGCTTGGAGACCCAGTACTTC.